The next 13 T cell receptor beta chains were all read from a single sample in a study of graft-versus-host responses after intestinal transplantation. The antigens these receptors bind are not known. Produced via immunoSEQ multiplex PCR; TCRdb's table is partial and in-frame only. Of around 96,000 clones listed, 92% were seen once; the top ten hold approximately 0.18%. This sample comprised unstimulated CD4+ T cells sorted from spleen or lymph node cells, obtained before intestinal transplant. The receptors stem from a human donor who received an intestinal transplant.

The rearrangement uses TRBV29-1 and TRBJ2-1; D is possibly TRBD2 (6 bases). The length of the CDR3 is 15 residues. The germline gives CDR1 SQVTM, CDR2 ANQGSEA. Trimming cost V 3 bases and J 4 bases, with 16 bases left between them. The DNA of the CDR3 is TGCAGCGTTGATGGCAGCACCGGGGGATACAATGAGCAGTTCTTC. Its translation: CSVDGSTGGYNEQFF.

CDR3 coding DNA: TGCGCCAGCAGATCCAGCGGGGGCACAGATACGCAGTATTTT. Translation gives CASRSSGGTDTQYF. The J gene is TRBJ2-3, the V gene TRBV5-1; 7 bases map to TRBD2. J lost 1 base, V lost 5 bases, and 4 bases had no gene match. The CDR3 is 14 amino acids. Germline V gene data show CDR1 as SGHRS and CDR2 as YFSETQ.

This chain connects TRBV10-3 to TRBJ2-5; D call uncertain. Trimming removed 8 bases from V and 4 bases from J, with 5 bases in between. The germline V gene has CDR1 ENHRY and CDR2 SYGVKD. This CDR3 is 10 amino acids long. As DNA, the CDR3 is TGTGCCATCGGCGGAGAGACCCAGTACTTC. The encoded protein is CAIGGETQYF.

This chain uses TRBV7-2 with TRBJ2-5, with TRBD1 as a possible D gene (5 bases). V was cut by 2 bases and J by 3 bases, with 10 bases left in between. This CDR3 is 14 amino acids long. Per germline, CDR1 SGHTA and CDR2 FQGNSA. CDR3 loop: CASSLSAGKETQYF. The CDR3 nucleotides read TGTGCCAGCAGCTTATCCGCAGGGAAAGAGACCCAGTACTTC.

The chain is built from TRBV28 and TRBJ2-3, with 7 bases matching TRBD2. The J segment lost 1 base and the V segment lost 10 bases, leaving 8 bases of the junction unmatched. Germline CDR1 reads MDHEN; CDR2 reads SYDVKM. The CDR3 extends over 14 amino acids. CDR3 region: CAIGGRARTDTQYF. CDR3 nucleotides: TGTGCCATCGGGGGGAGGGCGCGCACAGATACGCAGTATTTT.

The chain has TRBV6-5 and TRBJ2-7; TRBD1 matches at 7 bases. The germline V gene encodes CDR1 MNHEY and CDR2 SVGAGI. The CDR3 loop spans 14 amino acids. The ends lost 7 bases at V and 0 bases at J; junction bases unmatched: 6. This chain's CDR3 is CASTTRDSSYEQYF. The CDR3 DNA sequence: TGTGCCAGCACCACCCGGGACAGCTCCTACGAGCAGTACTTC.

There are a few counts of this clone. The rearrangement uses TRBV6-1 and TRBJ1-5; D perhaps matches TRBD1 (5 bases). The germline gives CDR1 MNHNS, CDR2 SASEGT. Trimming left V 8 bases short and J 5 bases short, with 16 bases between. CDR3 size: 14 residues. The DNA for the CDR3 is TGTGCCAGCTTGGAGGGGCCAGGTTATCAGCCCCAGCATTTT. It yields the protein CASLEGPGYQPQHF.

The gene calls are TRBV10-1 and TRBJ1-1; D may be TRBD1 (6 bases). The CDR3 runs 11 residues. The V and J ends lost 7 bases and 11 bases respectively, with 14 bases between them. Germline assignment: CDR1 WNHNN and CDR2 SYGVQD (reference sequence). The DNA for the CDR3 is TGCGCCAGCATCCAGGGGAGTCGGGCTTTCTTT. It translates to CASIQGSRAFF.

The J gene is TRBJ1-5, the V gene TRBV6-1; no firm D call. CDR3 length: 16 amino acids. Trimming took 2 bases from V and 1 from J, leaving 12 bases between them. Per the germline V gene, CDR1 is MNHNS and CDR2 is SASEGT. CDR3 bases: TGTGCCAGCAGTGAAAGGACGGGCGGGAGCAATCAGCCCCAGCATTTT. It yields the protein CASSERTGGSNQPQHF.

This sequence joins TRBV6-1 and TRBJ2-6, with D maybe TRBD2 (5 bases). Germline loops: CDR1 MNHNS, CDR2 SASEGT. The CDR3 is 15 residues long. Trimming took 5 bases from V and 3 from J, leaving 11 bases between them. The CDR3 DNA reads TGTGCCAGCAGTTCCCGGGGATTTGGGGCCAACGTCCTGACTTTC. Translating it yields CASSSRGFGANVLTF.

CDR3 nucleotide sequence: TGTGCCAGCAGATGGACAGGGGGCGATGGCTACACCTTC. Translation: CASRWTGGDGYTF. The V gene is TRBV6-1, the J gene TRBJ1-2, with TRBD1 matching over 11 bases. CDR3 length: 13 amino acids. Germline assignment: CDR1 MNHNS and CDR2 SASEGT. The ends lost 6 bases at V and 6 bases at J; junction bases unmatched: 3.

The chain has TRBV6-9 and TRBJ2-7; 7 bases align to TRBD2. The CDR3 length is 13 residues. The germline V gene encodes CDR1 MNHGY and CDR2 SVAAGI. With 8 bases clipped from V and 2 bases from J, the junction kept 6 bases outside the gene matches. CDR3 in DNA: TGTGCCAGCGGAGGGGAGGGGCCCTACGAGCAGTACTTC. Translated, it gives CASGGEGPYEQYF.

V is TRBV5-1 and J is TRBJ2-3; 7 bases align to TRBD1. Trimming at V came to 5 bases and at J to 2 bases, leaving 2 bases not matched to a gene. CDR3 size: 13 residues. Germline CDR1 SGHRS, CDR2 YFSETQ. The CDR3 DNA reads TGCGCCAGCAGAGAGGGGGCCACAGATACGCAGTATTTT. This codes for CASREGATDTQYF.